This T cell receptor beta chain was recorded in a study of T-cell memory formation after mild COVID-19. Study-wide results and caveats: Later expanders leaned toward CD4+, whereas clones contracting from day 15 to 85 were balanced CD4/CD8.

Barcoded TCR alpha and TCR beta cDNA libraries with UMIs came from 5'RACE using constant-segment primers. MiXCR was run by TCRdb on the 5' RACE reads, yielding one entry per CDR3 protein. The repertoire holds fewer than 350,000 distinct CDR3 sequences, with roughly 15% as singletons. Note on this clonotype: What it binds is unknown.

CDR3 size: 14 residues. V lost 0 bases to trimming and J lost 1 base, with 3 bases between them. Germline V gives CDR1 SGHNT, CDR2 YENEEA. The sequenced material came from PBMCs or a T cell subset sorted from them (not recorded which). The clonotype was recovered from a young man who had mild COVID-19 (a few samples of this study predate the infection). Cell type and time point are not known. V is TRBV11-3 and J is TRBJ2-2; unclear D gene. Here the CDR3 reads CASSLDMNTGELFF. DNA for the CDR3: TGTGCCAGCAGCTTAGACATGAACACCGGGGAGCTGTTTTTT.